These 22 T cell receptor beta chains share one sample of origin, sequenced in a study of monozygotic twins with inflammatory bowel disease. TCRdb re-called the 5' RACE reads and catalogs CDR3 proteins one per entry, DNA excluded. The specimen's table records 210,000 or so distinct CDR3 sequences. Sample: blood. These receptors originate from a human donor with ulcerative colitis or Crohn's disease, or a healthy co-twin of an affected twin (not recorded which).

This chain joins TRBV6-5 and TRBJ1-2; TCRdb's D call of TRBD1 is untestable without DNA. The CDR3 length is 16 residues. Germline CDR1 and CDR2: MNHEY and SVGAGI. CDR3 sequence reads: CASSYSRQGRIDGYTF.

The V call is TRBV4-3, the J call TRBJ2-7. Germline V CDR1 and CDR2: LGHNA, YSLEER. This CDR3 is built from 14 residues. The chain's CDR3 is CASSQEAFSYEQYF.

The chain joins TRBV28 to TRBJ2-3; TCRdb gives TRBD1 as the D gene, but with no DNA this cannot be confirmed. Germline assignment: CDR1 MDHEN and CDR2 SYDVKM. The CDR3 runs to 19 residues. The CDR3 region is CASSLLLSTGYPSTDTQYF.

This sequence joins TRBV5-4 and TRBJ2-1; the TCRdb D gene call, TRBD1, has no DNA to confirm it. The germline gives CDR1 SGHNT, CDR2 YYREEE (reference sequence). There are 16 residues in the CDR3. The CDR3 spells CASSFTGTGGRNEQFF. Complete variable domain (other parts from reference TRBV5-4 and TRBJ2-1): ETGVTQSPTHLIKTRGQQVTLRCSSQSGHNTVSWYQQALGQGPQFIFQYYREEENGRGNFPPRFSGLQFPNYSSELNVNALELDDSALYLCASSFTGTGGRNEQFFGPGTRLTVL.

The CDR3 loop is CASSPGGGIQETQYF. The chain couples TRBV5-1 to TRBJ2-5; lacking DNA, the TRBD1 call made by TCRdb goes unchecked. The length of the CDR3 is 15 residues. Per the germline V gene, CDR1 is SGHRS and CDR2 is YFSETQ.

The CDR3 protein is CASSPGQGNKTDTQYF. This chain joins TRBV5-1 and TRBJ2-3; TCRdb's D call, TRBD1, is unchecked because there is no DNA. The germline V gene encodes CDR1 SGHRS and CDR2 YFSETQ. This CDR3 is built from 16 residues.

V gene TRBV6-5 combines with J gene TRBJ2-2. The CDR3 is 16 residues long. Germline V CDR1 and CDR2: MNHEY, SVGAGI. CDR3: CASSYSSGVNTGELFF.

This chain links TRBV29-1 with TRBJ2-7; absent DNA, TCRdb's TRBD2 call cannot be checked. The germline V gene has CDR1 SQVTM and CDR2 ANQGSEA. This CDR3 comprises 14 residues. This CDR3 is CSVEKGLPSYEQYF.

CDR3 in amino acids: CASETTWDNEQFF. The rearrangement uses TRBV5-6 and TRBJ2-1. CDR3 size: 13 residues. The germline V gene encodes CDR1 SGHDT and CDR2 YYEEEE.

This chain joins TRBV3-1 and TRBJ2-1; TCRdb returns TRBD2, unconfirmable since there is no DNA. Germline CDR1 LGHDT, CDR2 YNNKEL (reference sequence). The CDR3 has 15 residues. The CDR3 is CASGSALAVNNEQFF.

Frequency places this clonotype as medium-sized. The J gene is TRBJ1-4, the V gene TRBV7-8; TCRdb names TRBD1, which stays unverified in the absence of DNA. Germline V gene sequence: CDR1 SGHVS, CDR2 FQNEAQ. The CDR3 extends over 16 amino acids. The CDR3 spells CASSRGQGATNEKLFF.

The chain recombines TRBV12-3 or TRBV12-4 with TRBJ1-1. This CDR3 has 13 amino acids. This chain's CDR3 is CASSYRRDTEAFF.

V and J are TRBV5-1 and TRBJ1-1. In germline, CDR1 is SGHRS, CDR2 YFSETQ. The CDR3 loop spans 11 amino acids. Here the CDR3 reads CASSSSGEAFF.

The rearrangement joins TRBV7-9 to TRBJ2-3; TCRdb lists TRBD2, though no DNA is available to test this call. The germline CDR1 and CDR2 sequences are SEHNR and FQNEAQ (reference sequence). This CDR3 region has 16 residues. CDR3 residues: CASSFGAGGNTDTQYF.

The chain uses TRBV19 and TRBJ2-2; TCRdb's assignment of TRBD1 cannot be checked, as there is no DNA. The CDR3 extends over 15 amino acids. Germline lookup yields CDR1 LNHDA and CDR2 SQIVND (reference sequence). CDR3 amino acids: CASSPRVGPPGELFF.

This chain links TRBV20-1 with TRBJ2-3; TCRdb's assignment of TRBD1 cannot be checked, as there is no DNA. Germline CDR1 reads DFQATT; CDR2 reads SNEGSKA (reference sequence). This CDR3 has 19 amino acids. CDR3 loop: CSANDRKYRANTSTDTQYF.

The rearrangement joins TRBV7-9 to TRBJ1-2. This CDR3 is built from 14 residues. CDR1 and CDR2 (germline): SEHNR, FQNEAQ (reference sequence). This chain's CDR3 is CASSLIAQGNGYTF.

The chain carries TRBV5-1 and TRBJ1-1; the D call from TCRdb, TRBD1, cannot be confirmed without DNA. Per germline, CDR1 SGHRS and CDR2 YFSETQ. The CDR3 covers 16 residues. The CDR3 sequence: CASSLFTGAMNTEAFF.

The gene calls are TRBV5-5 and TRBJ2-1; TCRdb returns TRBD1, unconfirmable since there is no DNA. The germline CDR1 and CDR2 sequences are SGHKS and YYEKEE (reference sequence). This CDR3 region has 15 residues. CDR3 in amino acids: CASSGGGLQWDEQFF.

The J gene is TRBJ1-1, the V gene TRBV2; TCRdb names TRBD1, which stays unverified in the absence of DNA. The germline CDR1 and CDR2 sequences are SNHLY and FYNNEI. This CDR3 comprises 13 residues. The CDR3 spells CASTLTGLAEAFF. The full variable domain, in which reference TRBV2 and TRBJ1-1 provide the parts outside the CDR3, is EPEVTQTPSHQVTQMGQEVILRCVPISNHLYFYWYRQILGQKVEFLVSFYNNEISEKSEIFDDQFSVERPDGSNFTLKIRSTKLEDSAMYFCASTLTGLAEAFFGQGTRLTVV.

The gene calls are TRBV19 and TRBJ1-1. Looked up from germline, CDR1 is LNHDA and CDR2 is SQIVND (reference sequence). This CDR3 contains 15 residues. This chain's CDR3 is CASTLAGGGNTEAFF.

This chain uses TRBV11-2 with TRBJ2-7; TCRdb calls TRBD1, which cannot be checked without DNA. Germline values: CDR1 SGHAT, CDR2 FQNNGV. The length of the CDR3 is 14 residues. The CDR3 spells CASSPGQGPREQYF.